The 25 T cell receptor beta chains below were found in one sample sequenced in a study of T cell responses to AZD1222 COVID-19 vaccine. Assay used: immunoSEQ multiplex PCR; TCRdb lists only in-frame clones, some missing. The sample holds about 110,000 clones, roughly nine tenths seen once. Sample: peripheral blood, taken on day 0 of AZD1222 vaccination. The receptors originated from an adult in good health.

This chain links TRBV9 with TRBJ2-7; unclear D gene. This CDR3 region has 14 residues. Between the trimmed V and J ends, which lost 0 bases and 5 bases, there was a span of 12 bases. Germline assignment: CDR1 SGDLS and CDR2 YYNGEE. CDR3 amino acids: CASSVDPTANEQYF. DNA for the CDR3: TGTGCCAGCAGCGTAGATCCCACAGCGAACGAGCAGTACTTC.

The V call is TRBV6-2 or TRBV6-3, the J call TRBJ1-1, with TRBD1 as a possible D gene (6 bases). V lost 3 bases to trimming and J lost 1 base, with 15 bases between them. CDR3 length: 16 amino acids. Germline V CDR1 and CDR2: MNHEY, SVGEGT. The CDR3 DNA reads TGTGCCAGCAGTTATGAGTACGCGACAGGGAACACTGAAGCTTTCTTT. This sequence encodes CASSYEYATGNTEAFF.

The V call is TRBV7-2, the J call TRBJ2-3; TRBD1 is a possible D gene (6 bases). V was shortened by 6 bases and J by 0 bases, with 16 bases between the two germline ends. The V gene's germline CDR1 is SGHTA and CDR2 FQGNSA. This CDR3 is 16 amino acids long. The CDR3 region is CASRPRPGDSTDTQYF. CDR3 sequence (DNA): TGTGCCAGCAGGCCACGGCCAGGGGATAGCACAGATACGCAGTATTTT.

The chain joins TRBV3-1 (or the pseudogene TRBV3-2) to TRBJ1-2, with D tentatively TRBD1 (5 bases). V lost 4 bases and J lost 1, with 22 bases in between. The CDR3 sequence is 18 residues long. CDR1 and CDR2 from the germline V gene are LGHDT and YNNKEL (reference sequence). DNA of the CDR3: TGTGCCAGCAGCCGCCTCCGACAGCGACCTATTGGTAACTATGGCTACACCTTC. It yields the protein CASSRLRQRPIGNYGYTF.

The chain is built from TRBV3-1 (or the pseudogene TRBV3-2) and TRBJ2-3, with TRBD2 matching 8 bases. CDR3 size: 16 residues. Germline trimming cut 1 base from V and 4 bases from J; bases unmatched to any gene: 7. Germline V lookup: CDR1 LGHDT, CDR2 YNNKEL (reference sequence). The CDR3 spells CASSQGGAGVADTQYF. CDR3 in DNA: TGTGCCAGCAGCCAAGGAGGAGCGGGGGTTGCAGATACGCAGTATTTT.

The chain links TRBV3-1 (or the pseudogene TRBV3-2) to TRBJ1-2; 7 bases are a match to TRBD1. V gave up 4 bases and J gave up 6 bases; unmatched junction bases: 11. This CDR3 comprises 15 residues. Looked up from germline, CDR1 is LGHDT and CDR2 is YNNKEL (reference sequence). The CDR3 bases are TGTGCCAGCAGCCCCCTCGGACAGGAGGGACATGGCTACACCTTC. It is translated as CASSPLGQEGHGYTF.

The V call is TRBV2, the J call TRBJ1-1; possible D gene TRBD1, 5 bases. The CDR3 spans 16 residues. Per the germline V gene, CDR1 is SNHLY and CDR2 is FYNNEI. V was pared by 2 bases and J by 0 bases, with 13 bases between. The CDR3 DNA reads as TGTGCCAGCAGTGAACGTGGGGGAACCATGAACACTGAAGCTTTCTTT. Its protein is CASSERGGTMNTEAFF. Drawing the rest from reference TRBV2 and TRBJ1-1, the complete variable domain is EPEVTQTPSHQVTQMGQEVILRCVPISNHLYFYWYRQILGQKVEFLVSFYNNEISEKSEIFDDQFSVERPDGSNFTLKIRSTKLEDSAMYFCASSERGGTMNTEAFFGQGTRLTVV.

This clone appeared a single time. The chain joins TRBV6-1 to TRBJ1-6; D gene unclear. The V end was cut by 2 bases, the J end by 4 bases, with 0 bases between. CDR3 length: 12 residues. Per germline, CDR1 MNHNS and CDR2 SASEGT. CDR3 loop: CASSEYNSPLHF. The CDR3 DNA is TGTGCCAGCAGTGAATATAATTCACCCCTCCACTTT.

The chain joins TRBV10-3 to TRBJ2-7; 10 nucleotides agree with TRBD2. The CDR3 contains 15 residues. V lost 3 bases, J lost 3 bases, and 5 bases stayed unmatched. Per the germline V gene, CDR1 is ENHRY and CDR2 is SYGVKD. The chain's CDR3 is CAISDWTSGIYEQYF. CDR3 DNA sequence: TGTGCCATCAGTGACTGGACTAGCGGAATCTACGAGCAGTACTTC.

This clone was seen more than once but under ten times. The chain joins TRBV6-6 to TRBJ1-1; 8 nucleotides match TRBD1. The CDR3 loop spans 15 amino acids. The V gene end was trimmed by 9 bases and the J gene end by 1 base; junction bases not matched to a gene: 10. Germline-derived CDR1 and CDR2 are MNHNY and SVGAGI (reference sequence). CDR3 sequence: CASGQAGTGNTEAFF. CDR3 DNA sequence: TGTGCCAGTGGACAGGCCGGGACAGGGAACACTGAAGCTTTCTTT.

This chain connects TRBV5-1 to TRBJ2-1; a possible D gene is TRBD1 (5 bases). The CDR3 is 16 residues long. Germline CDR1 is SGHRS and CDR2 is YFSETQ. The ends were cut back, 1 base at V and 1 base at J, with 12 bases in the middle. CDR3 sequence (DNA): TGCGCCAGCAGCTTGCTCGCAGGGCTATCCTACAATGAGCAGTTCTTC. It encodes CASSLLAGLSYNEQFF.

This CDR3 is CASSEAPGPGGYTF. The CDR3 nucleotides are TGTGCCAGCAGTGAAGCCCCAGGGCCGGGGGGCTACACCTTC. This chain uses TRBV6-1 with TRBJ1-2; a weak D match, TRBD1 (5 bases). The CDR3 sequence is 14 residues long. V was cut by 0 bases and J by 8 bases, with 13 bases left in between. In germline, CDR1 is MNHNS, CDR2 SASEGT.

The DNA for the CDR3 is TGTGCCAGCAGTGAATCACGGGGGACGAGGACCGGGGAGCTGTTTTTT. Amino acid sequence: CASSESRGTRTGELFF. This chain uses TRBV3-1 (or the pseudogene TRBV3-2) with TRBJ2-2; weak D call: TRBD2 (6 bases). The germline gives CDR1 LGHDT, CDR2 YNNKEL (reference sequence). Deletions cut 6 bases from V and 5 bases from J, with 19 bases between. CDR3 length: 16 residues.

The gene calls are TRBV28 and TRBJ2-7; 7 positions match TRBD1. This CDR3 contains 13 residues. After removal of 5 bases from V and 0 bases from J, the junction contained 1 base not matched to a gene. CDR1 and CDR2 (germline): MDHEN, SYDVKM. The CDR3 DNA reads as TGTGCCAGCAGTCGACAGGGCTCCTACGAGCAGTACTTC. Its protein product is CASSRQGSYEQYF.

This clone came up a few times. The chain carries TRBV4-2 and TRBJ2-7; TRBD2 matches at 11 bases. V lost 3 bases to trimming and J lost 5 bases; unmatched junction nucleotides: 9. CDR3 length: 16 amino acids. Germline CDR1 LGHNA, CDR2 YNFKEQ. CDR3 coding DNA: TGTGCCAGCAGCCAGCCACTAGCGGGAGAAATCCACGAGCAGTACTTC. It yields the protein CASSQPLAGEIHEQYF.

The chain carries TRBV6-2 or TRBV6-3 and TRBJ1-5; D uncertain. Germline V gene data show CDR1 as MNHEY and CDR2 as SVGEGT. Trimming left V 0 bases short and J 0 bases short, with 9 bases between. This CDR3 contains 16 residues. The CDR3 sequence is CASSYSPRSSNQPQHF. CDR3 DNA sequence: TGTGCCAGCAGTTACTCACCCAGGAGTAGCAATCAGCCCCAGCATTTT.

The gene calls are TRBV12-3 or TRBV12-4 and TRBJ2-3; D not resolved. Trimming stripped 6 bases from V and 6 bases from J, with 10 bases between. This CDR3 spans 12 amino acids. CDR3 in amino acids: CASSLDPDTQYF. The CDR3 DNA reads TGTGCCAGCAGCCTTGACCCGGATACGCAGTATTTT.

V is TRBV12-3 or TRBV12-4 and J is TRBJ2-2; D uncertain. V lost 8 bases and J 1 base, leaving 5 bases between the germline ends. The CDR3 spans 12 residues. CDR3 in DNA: TGTGCCAGCGCCGGGAACACCGGGGAGCTGTTTTTT. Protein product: CASAGNTGELFF.

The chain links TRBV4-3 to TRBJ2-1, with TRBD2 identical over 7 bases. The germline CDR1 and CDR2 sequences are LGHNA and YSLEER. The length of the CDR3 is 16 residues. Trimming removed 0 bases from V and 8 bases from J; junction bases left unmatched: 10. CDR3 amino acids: CASSQDSASGYDEQFF. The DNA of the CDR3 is TGCGCCAGCAGCCAAGATTCGGCTAGCGGTTACGATGAGCAGTTCTTC.

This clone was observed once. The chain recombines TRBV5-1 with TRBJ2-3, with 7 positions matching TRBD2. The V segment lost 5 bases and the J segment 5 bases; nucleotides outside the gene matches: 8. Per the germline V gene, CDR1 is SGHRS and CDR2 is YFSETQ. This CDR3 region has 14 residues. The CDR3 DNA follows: TGCGCCAGCAGACTTACTAGCGCCGGAGATACGCAGTATTTT. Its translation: CASRLTSAGDTQYF. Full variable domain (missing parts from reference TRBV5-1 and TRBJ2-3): KAGVTQTPRYLIKTRGQQVTLSCSPISGHRSVSWYQQTPGQGLQFLFEYFSETQRNKGNFPGRFSGRQFSNSRSEMNVSTLELGDSALYLCASRLTSAGDTQYFGPGTRLTVL.

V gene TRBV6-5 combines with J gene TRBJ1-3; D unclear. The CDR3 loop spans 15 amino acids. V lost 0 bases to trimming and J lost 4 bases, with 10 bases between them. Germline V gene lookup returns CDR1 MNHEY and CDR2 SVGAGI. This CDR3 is CASSYSSLRGNTIYF. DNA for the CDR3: TGTGCCAGCAGTTACTCGAGTCTTCGCGGAAACACCATATATTTT.

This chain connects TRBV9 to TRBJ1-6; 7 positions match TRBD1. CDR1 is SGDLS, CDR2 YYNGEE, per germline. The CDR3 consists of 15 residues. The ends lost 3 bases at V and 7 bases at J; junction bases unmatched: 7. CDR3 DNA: TGTGCCAGCAGCGATACAGGGGCACCCAATTCACCCCTCCACTTT. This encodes CASSDTGAPNSPLHF.

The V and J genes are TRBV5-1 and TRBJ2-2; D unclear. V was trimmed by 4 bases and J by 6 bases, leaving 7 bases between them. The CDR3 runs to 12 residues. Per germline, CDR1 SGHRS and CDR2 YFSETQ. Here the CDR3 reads CASSPTAGELFF. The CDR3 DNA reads TGCGCCAGCAGCCCGACGGCCGGGGAGCTGTTTTTT.

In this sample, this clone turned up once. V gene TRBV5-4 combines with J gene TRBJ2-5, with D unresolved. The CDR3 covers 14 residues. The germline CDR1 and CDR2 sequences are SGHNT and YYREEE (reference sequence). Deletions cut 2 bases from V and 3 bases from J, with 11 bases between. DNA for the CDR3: TGTGCCAGCAGCTTATTCCGGACCGAAGAGACCCAGTACTTC. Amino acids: CASSLFRTEETQYF.

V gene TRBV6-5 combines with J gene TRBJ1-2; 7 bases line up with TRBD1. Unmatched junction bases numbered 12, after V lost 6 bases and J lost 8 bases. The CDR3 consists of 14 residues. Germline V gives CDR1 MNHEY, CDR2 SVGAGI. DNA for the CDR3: TGTGCCAGCAGAGTTGAAAACAGGGGTGGCGGCTACACCTTC. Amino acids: CASRVENRGGGYTF.